The 9 T cell receptor beta chains listed next were all sequenced from one sample in a study of blood T cell repertoires in COVID-19 (dated by TCRdb to the early 2020s). The method behind the library was the immunoSEQ multiplex PCR assay. Drawn from immuneACCESS, this table holds only the in-frame rearrangements with V and J called that TCRdb kept. Clones are partly lost; checked studies trace under half to an unresolved V gene and leave the rest unexplained. Recorded for this sample are under 300,000 clones; around nine tenths of them occurred a single time. In total, the top ten clones hold approximately 2% of the sample. The sequencing input was PBMCs or T cells enriched from blood (not recorded which). These receptors were collected from a woman aged 18-29 years who had recovered from COVID-19.

Details on this clone: The same CDR3 is also encoded by other DNA sequences in this sample. The chain is built from TRBV20-1 and TRBJ1-2; a weak D match, TRBD1 (5 bases). Trimming shortened V by 6 bases and J by 4 bases, and 9 bases separated the two germline ends. CDR3 length equals 11 residues. The V gene's germline CDR1 is DFQATT and CDR2 SNEGSKA (reference sequence). The CDR3 region has the DNA TGCAGTGCCACAGGCGTCTATGGCTACACCTTC. Translated: CSATGVYGYTF.

The chain combines TRBV28 with TRBJ2-7; D might be TRBD2 (6 bases). CDR1 is MDHEN, CDR2 SYDVKM, per germline. The CDR3 length is 15 residues. Trimming shortened V by 7 bases and J by 3 bases, and 19 bases separated the two germline ends. The CDR3 sequence: CASTPPRAGLYEQYF. CDR3 nucleotides: TGTGCCAGCACTCCCCCCCGGGCGGGACTCTACGAGCAGTACTTC.

V gene TRBV5-8 combines with J gene TRBJ2-1, with 7 positions matching TRBD2. V trimming: 5 bases; J trimming: 12 bases; junction bases outside the gene matches: 8. Germline V gene data show CDR1 as SGHTS and CDR2 as YDEGEE. The CDR3 has 12 amino acids. The DNA of the CDR3 is TGTGCCAGCAGGTGGGGGGGAGGCAGGCAGTTCTTC. This gives the protein CASRWGGGRQFF.

V usage is TRBV7-2 and J usage is TRBJ2-7; D is ambiguous. The V gene's germline CDR1 is SGHTA and CDR2 FQGNSA. The CDR3 length is 12 residues. Trimming took 2 bases from V and 2 from J, leaving 4 bases between them. The CDR3 DNA sequence: TGTGCCAGCAGCTTATATCCCTACGAGCAGTACTTC. Its protein is CASSLYPYEQYF.

The table lists this clone with a few counts. The chain uses TRBV19 and TRBJ1-2; 8 nucleotides align to TRBD1. The CDR3 covers 14 residues. V was pared by 3 bases and J by 7 bases, with 7 bases of the junction left unmatched. Per the germline V gene, CDR1 is LNHDA and CDR2 is SQIVND (reference sequence). In DNA form, the CDR3 reads TGTGCCAGTAGTATGCCAGAGACAGGGGCTGGCTACACCTTC. Encoded protein: CASSMPETGAGYTF. The full variable domain, with the rest looked up from reference TRBV19 and TRBJ1-2, is DGGITQSPKYLFRKEGQNVTLSCEQNLNHDAMYWYRQDPGQGLRLIYYSQIVNDFQKGDIAEGYSVSREKKESFPLTVTSAQKNPTAFYLCASSMPETGAGYTFGSGTRLTVV.

This chain joins TRBV19 and TRBJ1-1; D is perhaps TRBD1 (6 bases). The CDR3 totals 14 residues. Between the trimmed V and J ends, which lost 5 bases and 5 bases, there was a span of 15 bases. Germline V gives CDR1 LNHDA, CDR2 SQIVND (reference sequence). This CDR3 reads CASSGVTGITEAFF. CDR3 bases: TGTGCCAGTAGTGGGGTCACAGGGATTACTGAAGCTTTCTTT.

This chain links TRBV7-2 with TRBJ1-6, with TRBD1 matching over 8 bases. Trimming cost V 5 bases and J 4 bases; bases outside gene matches: 7. Germline-derived CDR1 and CDR2 are SGHTA and FQGNSA. The CDR3 sequence is 16 residues long. CDR3 nucleotide sequence: TGTGCCAGCAGCAGACGGACAGGGAATTATAATTCACCCCTCCACTTT. Translation: CASSRRTGNYNSPLHF. The full variable domain, completed using reference TRBV7-2 and TRBJ1-6, is GAGVSQSPSNKVTEKGKDVELRCDPISGHTALYWYRQSLGQGLEFLIYFQGNSAPDKSGLPSDRFSAERTGGSVSTLTIQRTQQEDSAVYLCASSRRTGNYNSPLHFGNGTRLTVT.

This clone came up once. CDR3 protein: CASSGLAGGYEQYF. CDR3 bases: TGTGCCAGCAGTGGCCTAGCGGGGGGCTACGAGCAGTACTTC. The chain carries TRBV2 and TRBJ2-7, with 11 bases matching TRBD2. The V segment lost 4 bases and the J segment 3 bases; nucleotides outside the gene matches: 2. CDR1 and CDR2 from the germline V gene are SNHLY and FYNNEI. This CDR3 comprises 14 residues.

The chain links TRBV19 to TRBJ1-2; D ambiguous. Between the trimmed V and J ends, which lost 7 bases and 4 bases, there was a span of 16 bases. CDR3 length: 14 amino acids. The germline CDR1 and CDR2 sequences are LNHDA and SQIVND (reference sequence). The CDR3 nucleotides are TGTGCCAGTACCCGAGGGCGGGAGAGCTATGGCTACACCTTC. Translating gives CASTRGRESYGYTF. The full variable domain, completed using reference TRBV19 and TRBJ1-2, is DGGITQSPKYLFRKEGQNVTLSCEQNLNHDAMYWYRQDPGQGLRLIYYSQIVNDFQKGDIAEGYSVSREKKESFPLTVTSAQKNPTAFYLCASTRGRESYGYTFGSGTRLTVV.